This TCR beta chain derives from a study of T cells in Graves' hyperthyroidism and ophthalmopathy. Researchers took RNA transcripts and amplified the TCR beta CDR3 regions from them. HTBI primers were used for first-round RT-PCR of the TCR CDR3. TCRdb itself ran the multiplex PCR reads through MiXCR, one entry per CDR3 protein. The sample lists 500,000 to 600,000 distinct CDR3 sequences; approximately 15% were seen once. CDR3 size: 20 residues. V dropped 5 bases and J dropped 0; count of bases not matched to a gene: 14. CDR1 is SGHVS and CDR2 is FQNEAQ in the germline V gene. Whole-study findings and limits: Model output signaled ophthalmopathy a median approximately six months ahead of onset.

Graves' hyperthyroidism without ophthalmopathy progression within 18 months was termed stable. The PBMCs had their origin in roughly 9.8 ml of fresh peripheral blood. Concerning this clonotype: The antigen remains undetermined.

Sequencing was carried out using blood. The clonotype comes from a woman between 18 and 29 years old with Graves' hyperthyroidism. This chain uses TRBV7-8 with TRBJ1-6; TRBD1 aligns across 9 bases. The CDR3 nucleotides are TGTGCCAGCAGCCCTCACGAACGGGACAGGGCGAGCTCCTATAATTCACCCCTCCACTTT. Residues: CASSPHERDRASSYNSPLHF.